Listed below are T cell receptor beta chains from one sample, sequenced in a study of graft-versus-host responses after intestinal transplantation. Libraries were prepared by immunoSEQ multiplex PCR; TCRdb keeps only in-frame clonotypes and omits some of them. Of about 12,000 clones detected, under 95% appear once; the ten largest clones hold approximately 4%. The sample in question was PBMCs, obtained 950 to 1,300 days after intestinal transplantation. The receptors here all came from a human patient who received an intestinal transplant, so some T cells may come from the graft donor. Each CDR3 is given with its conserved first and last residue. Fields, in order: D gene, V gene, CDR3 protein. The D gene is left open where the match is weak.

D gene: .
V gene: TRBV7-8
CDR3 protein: CASSLAPRTEAFF

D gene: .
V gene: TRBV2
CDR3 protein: CASSEGGAEAFF

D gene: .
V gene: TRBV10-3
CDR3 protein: CAISEDRWEQFF

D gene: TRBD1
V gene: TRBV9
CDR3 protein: CASSPRGQGNTEAFF

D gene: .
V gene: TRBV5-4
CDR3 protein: CASSLSGGWNTEAFF

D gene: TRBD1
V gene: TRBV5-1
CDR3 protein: CASSWGTAYEAFF

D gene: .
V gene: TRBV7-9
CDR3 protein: CASSLGSIHF

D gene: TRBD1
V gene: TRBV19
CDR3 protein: CASTQGGIEAFF

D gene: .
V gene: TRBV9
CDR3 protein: CASSRTVGNQPQHF

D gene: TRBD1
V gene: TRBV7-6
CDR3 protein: CASSPGGAGGSEKLFF

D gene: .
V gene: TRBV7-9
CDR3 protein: CASSSTSNYGYTF

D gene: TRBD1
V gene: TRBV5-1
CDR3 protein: CASSWDRNYGYTF

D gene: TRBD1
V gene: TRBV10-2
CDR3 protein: CASSEPTGGNYEQYF

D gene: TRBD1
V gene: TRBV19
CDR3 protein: CASTPRRGQGSTEAFF

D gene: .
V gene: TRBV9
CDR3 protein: CASSVGRVMNTEAFF

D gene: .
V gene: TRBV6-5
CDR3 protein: CASSYGTPEAFF

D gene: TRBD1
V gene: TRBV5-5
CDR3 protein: CASSPNPGQGAYEQYF

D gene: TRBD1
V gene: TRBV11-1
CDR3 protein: CASSHGTGANQPQHF

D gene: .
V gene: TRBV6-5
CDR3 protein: CASSYSGGSGNTIYF

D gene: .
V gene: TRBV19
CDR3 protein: CASSISGGTGLYNSPLHF

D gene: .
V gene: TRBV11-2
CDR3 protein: CASRSRLNTGELFF

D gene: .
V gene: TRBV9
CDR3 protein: CASSATVGGQWTQYF

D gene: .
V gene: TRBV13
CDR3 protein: CASSLGSSYEQYF

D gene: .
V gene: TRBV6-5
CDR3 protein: CASSDLGNEQFF

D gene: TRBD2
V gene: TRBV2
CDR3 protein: CASSFLAGAPYNEQFF

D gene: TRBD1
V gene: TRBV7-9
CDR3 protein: CASSLPRTGGSGNTIYF

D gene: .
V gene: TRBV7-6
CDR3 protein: CASSLFSVRDEQYF

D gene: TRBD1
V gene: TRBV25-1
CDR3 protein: CASSESRGGTEAFF

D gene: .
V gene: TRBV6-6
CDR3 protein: CASSYGVSTDTQYF

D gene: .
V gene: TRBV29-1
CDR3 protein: CSADPGEGTEAFF

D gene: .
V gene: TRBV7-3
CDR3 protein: CASSLRGRNTGELFF

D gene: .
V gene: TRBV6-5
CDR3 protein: CASQLDRYSYEQYF

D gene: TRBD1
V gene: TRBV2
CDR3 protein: CASSDRGGVNTEAFF

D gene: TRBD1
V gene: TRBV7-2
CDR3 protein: CASSLTGEYEQYF

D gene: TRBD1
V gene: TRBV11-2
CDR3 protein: CASSLATGGSTTEAFF

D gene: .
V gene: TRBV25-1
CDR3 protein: CASGHSNTGELFF

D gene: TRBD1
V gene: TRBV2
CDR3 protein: CASGGQGPPRGQPQHF

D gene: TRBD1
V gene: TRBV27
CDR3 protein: CASSSRDRAGGYTF

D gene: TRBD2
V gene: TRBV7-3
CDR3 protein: CASSLTSGGGDTQYF

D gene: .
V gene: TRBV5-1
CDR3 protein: CASRGGGTTNTEAFF

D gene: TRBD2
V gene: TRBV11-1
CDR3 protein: CASSLTSGAYEQYF

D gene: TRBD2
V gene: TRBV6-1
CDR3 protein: CASSPSGGETQYF

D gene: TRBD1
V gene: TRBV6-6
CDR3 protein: CASSYSTGRGTEAFF

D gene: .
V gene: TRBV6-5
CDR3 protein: CASSERGHIYGYTF

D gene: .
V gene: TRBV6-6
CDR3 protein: CASTYYREGEAFF

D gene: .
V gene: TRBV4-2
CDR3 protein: CASSFGGGDQPQHF

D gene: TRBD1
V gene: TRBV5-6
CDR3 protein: CASSWDRVGNTIYF

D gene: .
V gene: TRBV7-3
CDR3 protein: CASSLGGSSSETQYF

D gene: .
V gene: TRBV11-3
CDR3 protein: CASSLGGATGELFF

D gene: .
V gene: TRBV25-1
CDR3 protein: CASRGPLGGGGYTF